This record concerns one T cell receptor beta chain sequence. Its antigen is currently unknown. Primers for the PCR totalled 60 Vbeta and 13 Jbeta. Assay: immunoSEQ multiplex PCR; the TCRdb copy retains only in-frame clones and omits some. The sample holds roughly 180,000 clones, 84% seen once. The CDR3 covers 16 residues. The trim removed 0 bases at V and 7 bases at J, leaving 6 bases unmatched. Germline values: CDR1 LGHNA, CDR2 YNFKEQ. The data are from a study of cytomegalovirus exposure and HLA in healthy donors. Donors had nominal health at sampling but likely had unrecorded immune exposures. Study results and limitations: Clonal expansion was found to be greater in HLA-associated TCR beta chains than in equally common others in a later analysis. A prior analysis recorded that most TCR beta V segments were productive about 90% or about 30% of the time. Prediction of most subjects' HLA-A and HLA-B alleles by TCR beta sequences was reportedly accurate.

The clonotype originates from a girl aged 2-9 years in good health and CMV-seropositive. Specimen: PBMCs. The gene calls are TRBV4-2 and TRBJ1-6; 7 bases align to TRBD1. The CDR3 region has the DNA TGTGCCAGCAGCCAAGATCCGACAGGGCGGAATTCACCCCTCCACTTT. Its translation: CASSQDPTGRNSPLHF.